Here is one T cell receptor (beta chain) with its context. The specificity of this receptor is unknown. The sample holds no much larger clone one base away, and base qualities are not on file. The sample's treatment or condition, from its label and the paper: allogeneic hematopoietic cell transplantation with graft depleted of TCRalphabeta T cells and CD19 B cells. Transplant recipients were children who received TCRalphabeta/CD19-depleted allogeneic hematopoietic cell grafts. The data stem from a study of T-cell reconstitution after alpha-beta-depleted transplantation in children listed by TCRdb under 2016. For the study in its entirety: Using TCR repertoire profiling, the study quantitatively followed how T-cell immune reconstitution unfolded in children after TCRalphabeta/CD19-depleted allogeneic hematopoietic cell transplantation. The research as a whole found: In some patients, the high TCRbeta diversity seen at day 60 was put down to recipient T cells and intrathymic progenitors that had survived conditioning. The frequencies of hyperexpanded clones fell over the following months, and after one year, T-cell counts and TCRbeta diversity were mostly attributed to newly produced T cells. Apparently early alphabetaT-cell count recovery about two months after transplant reportedly relied on only several hundred rapidly expanded clones derived from non-depleted graft cells.

Library construction relied on PCR. The data were produced on an Illumina HiSeq 2500. TCR library preparation used molecular barcoding, with unique molecular identifiers applied to normalize quantification of the TCRbeta repertoire. TCRdb applied fastp at Q25 and MiXCR to the public reads, then kept only in-frame beta chains. CDR3 protein duplicates are merged, each entry listing the most common genes and DNA. The sample yields about 980,000 distinct CDR3 sequences; about 29% were counted once. The ten most abundant clones make up 28% of the sample. The CDR3 contains 16 residues, cysteine and phenylalanine counted. The retained sequence is limited to the CDR3, 48 bases, with the frame set at the first base. V loses 2 bases, J loses 1 base, and the germline ends lie 15 bases apart. CDR1 SEHNR and CDR2 FQNEAQ are derived from the germline V gene (reference sequence).

Rearrangement joined TRBV7-9 to TRBJ2-7; the D call is possibly TRBD1 or TRBD2, each sharing 5 bases. The sample in question was PBMCs, mostly from graft donor cells, obtained 360 days after TCRalphabeta/CD19-depleted stem cell transplant. This receptor was identified in a boy younger than two who had a stem cell transplant for SCID, so the T cells may come from the graft donor. The nucleotide sequence is given as TGTGCCAGCAGCTTAAATCTGGGGACGGCATCCTACGAGCAGTACTTC. Translated, this is CASSLNLGTASYEQYF.